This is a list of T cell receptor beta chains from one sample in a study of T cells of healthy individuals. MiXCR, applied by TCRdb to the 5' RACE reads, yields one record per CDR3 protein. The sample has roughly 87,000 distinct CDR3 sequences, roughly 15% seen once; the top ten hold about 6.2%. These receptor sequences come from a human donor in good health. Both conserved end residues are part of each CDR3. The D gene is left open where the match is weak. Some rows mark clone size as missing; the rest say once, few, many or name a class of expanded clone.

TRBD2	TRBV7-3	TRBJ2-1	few	CASSLTSGTQEQFF	TGTGCCAGCAGCCTCACTAGCGGGACCCAAGAGCAGTTCTTC
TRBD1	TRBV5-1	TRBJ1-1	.	CASSSRPTQGTVAEAFF	TGCGCCAGCAGCTCCCGCCCAACACAGGGGACGGTTGCTGAAGCTTTCTTT
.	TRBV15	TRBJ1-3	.	CATSWTEGNTIYF	TGTGCCACCAGTTGGACCGAGGGAAACACCATATATTTT
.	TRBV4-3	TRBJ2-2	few	CASSQGGRNTGELFF	TGCGCCAGCAGCCAAGGCGGCAGGAACACCGGGGAGCTGTTTTTT
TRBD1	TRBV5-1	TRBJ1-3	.	CASSLSLAGGPRGNTIYF	TGCGCCAGCAGCTTGTCCTTGGCAGGGGGGCCGAGAGGAAACACCATATATTTT
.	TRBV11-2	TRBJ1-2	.	CASSPSDSYGYTF	TGTGCCAGCAGCCCTTCGGACAGCTATGGCTACACCTTC
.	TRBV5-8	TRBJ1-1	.	CASNPLGTEAFF	TGTGCCAGCAACCCGTTGGGCACTGAAGCTTTCTTT
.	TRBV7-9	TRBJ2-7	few	CASSVTPSYEQYF	TGTGCCAGCAGCGTTACTCCCTCCTACGAGCAGTACTTC
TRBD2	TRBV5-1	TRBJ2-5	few	CASTPPGGQETQYF	TGCGCCAGCACGCCACCGGGGGGACAAGAGACCCAGTACTTC
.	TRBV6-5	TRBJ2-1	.	CASSYSAGDNEQFF	TGTGCCAGCAGTTACTCAGCGGGCGACAATGAGCAGTTCTTC
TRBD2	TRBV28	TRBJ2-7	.	CASRSPGSGRRTYEQYF	TGTGCCAGCAGATCTCCAGGGAGCGGGAGAAGAACCTACGAGCAGTACTTC
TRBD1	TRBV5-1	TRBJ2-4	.	CASSPTGTEAKNIQYF	TGCGCCAGCAGCCCGACAGGGACCGAAGCCAAAAACATTCAGTACTTC
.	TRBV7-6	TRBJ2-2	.	CASSLGLEVSGELFF	TGTGCCAGCAGCTTAGGACTAGAAGTCTCCGGGGAGCTGTTTTTT
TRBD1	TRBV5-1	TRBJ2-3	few	CASSLVGQGTDTQYF	TGCGCCAGCAGCTTGGTCGGACAGGGCACAGATACGCAGTATTTT
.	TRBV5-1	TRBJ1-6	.	CASSLVDRHSPLHF	TGCGCCAGCAGCTTGGTGGACCGACATTCACCCCTCCACTTT
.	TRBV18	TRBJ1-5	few	CASSFEWGANQPQHF	TGTGCCAGCTCATTCGAGTGGGGGGCCAATCAGCCCCAGCATTTT
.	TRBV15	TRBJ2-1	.	CATSRDPDRYNEQFF	TGTGCCACCAGCAGAGACCCAGACAGATACAATGAGCAGTTCTTC
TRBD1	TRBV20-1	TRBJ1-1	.	CSARIGTGVNTEAFF	TGCAGTGCTAGAATCGGGACAGGGGTGAACACTGAAGCTTTCTTT
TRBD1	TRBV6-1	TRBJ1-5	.	CASTLSRDSQPQHF	TGTGCCAGCACCCTAAGCCGGGACAGTCAGCCCCAGCATTTT
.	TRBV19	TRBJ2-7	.	CASRAQGAYEQYF	TGTGCCTCCAGAGCACAGGGAGCCTACGAGCAGTACTTC
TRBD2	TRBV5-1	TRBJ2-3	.	CASSLSTSVTDTQYF	TGCGCCAGCAGCTTGTCAACTAGCGTCACAGATACGCAGTATTTT
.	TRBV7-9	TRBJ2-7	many	CASSFSYEQYF	TGTGCCAGCAGCTTTTCCTACGAGCAGTACTTC
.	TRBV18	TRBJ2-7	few	CASSPTGSNYEQYF	TGTGCCAGCTCACCAACAGGGTCGAACTACGAGCAGTACTTC
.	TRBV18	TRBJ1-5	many	CASSPSGSNQPQHF	TGTGCCAGCTCACCATCAGGCAGCAATCAGCCCCAGCATTTT
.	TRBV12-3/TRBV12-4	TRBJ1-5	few	CASSPSNQPQHF	TGTGCCAGCAGTCCTTCGAATCAGCCCCAGCATTTT
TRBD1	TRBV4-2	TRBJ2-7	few	CASSQETGPYEQYF	TGTGCCAGCAGCCAAGAGACAGGGCCCTACGAGCAGTACTTC
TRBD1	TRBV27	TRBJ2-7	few	CARPGQVAEQYF	TGTGCCAGACCGGGACAGGTGGCCGAGCAGTACTTC
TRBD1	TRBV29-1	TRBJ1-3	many	CSVQQGTGNTIYF	TGCAGCGTCCAACAGGGGACTGGAAACACCATATATTTT
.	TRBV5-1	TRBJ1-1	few	CASTKEEGYTEAFF	TGCGCCAGCACCAAAGAGGAGGGGTACACTGAAGCTTTCTTT
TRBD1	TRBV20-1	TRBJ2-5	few	CSAIIPGQGAGETQYF	TGCAGTGCTATCATCCCGGGACAGGGGGCTGGAGAGACCCAGTACTTC
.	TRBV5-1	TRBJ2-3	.	CASSLVAAQGAGRDTQYF	TGCGCCAGCAGCTTGGTTGCGGCGCAGGGAGCAGGCAGAGATACGCAGTATTTT
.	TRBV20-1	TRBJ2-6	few	CSARSGTGANVLTF	TGCAGTGCTAGGTCAGGGACTGGGGCCAACGTCCTGACTTTC
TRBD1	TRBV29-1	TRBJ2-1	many	CSAEQGARNEQFF	TGCAGCGCAGAGCAGGGGGCACGCAATGAGCAGTTCTTC
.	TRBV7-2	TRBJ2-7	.	CASSVPGTVEQYF	TGTGCCAGCAGCGTACCCGGGACGGTCGAGCAGTACTTC
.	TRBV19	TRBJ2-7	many	CATSKDGVPYEQYF	TGTGCCACCTCAAAGGACGGGGTTCCCTACGAGCAGTACTTC